This entry concerns a single TCR beta chain. This CDR3 has 15 amino acids. V lost 5 bases and J lost 6; bases outside the gene matches: 11. Germline V gene sequence: CDR1 SGHVS, CDR2 FQNEAQ. The data stem from a study of blood T cell repertoires in COVID-19. Study information: The origin of the acute and convalescent COVID-19 samples was the United States, Italy and Spain. Sample material is recorded as cDNA or gDNA derived from T cells, B-cell-depleted T cells, or PBMCs.

Authors' analysis steps: Reference gene primers were amplified, and this amplification served to estimate nucleated cell counts. Some clones are missing from TCRdb's copy, which holds only in-frame ones; the method was immunoSEQ multiplex PCR. For V, J and clone size, that table is used; D and trimming come from the DNA. Found here are 250,000 to 350,000 clones, around 87% of them singletons; the top ten hold around 2.2%. The rearrangement links TRBV7-8 to TRBJ2-7, with 9 bases fitting TRBD1. The sample was peripheral blood. The clonotype was recovered from a woman between 50 and 59 years old who had recovered from COVID-19. The CDR3 loop is CASSLRTGEGGEQYF. CDR3 nucleotide sequence: TGTGCCAGCAGCCTAAGGACAGGGGAAGGGGGCGAGCAGTACTTC.